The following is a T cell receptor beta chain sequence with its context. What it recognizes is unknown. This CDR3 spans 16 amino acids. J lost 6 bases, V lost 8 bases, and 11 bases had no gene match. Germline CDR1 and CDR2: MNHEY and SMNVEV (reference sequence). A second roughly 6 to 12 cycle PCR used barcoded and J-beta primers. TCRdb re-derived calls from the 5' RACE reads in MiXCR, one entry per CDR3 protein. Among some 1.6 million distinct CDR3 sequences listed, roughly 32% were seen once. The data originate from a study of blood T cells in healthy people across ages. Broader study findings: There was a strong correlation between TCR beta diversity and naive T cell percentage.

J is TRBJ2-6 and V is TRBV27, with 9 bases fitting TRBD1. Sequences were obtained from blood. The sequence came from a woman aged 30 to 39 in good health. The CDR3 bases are TGTGCCAGCGGGGACAGGGTCGTTTCCGAGGCCAACGTCCTGACTTTC. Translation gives CASGDRVVSEANVLTF.